This T cell receptor beta chain was captured in a study of cytomegalovirus exposure and HLA in healthy donors. A word on this clone: Its antigen is unknown.

Both 60 Vbeta primers and 13 Jbeta primers went into the PCR. Profiling relied on immunoSEQ multiplex PCR, and the TCRdb table lists in-frame clones only, not all of them. The sample lists some 190,000 clones, about three quarters occurring once. Study-level points and caveats: By a later analysis, the bulk of CMV-associated TCR beta chains appeared HLA-restricted. Later work showed greater clonal expansion in HLA-associated TCR beta chains than in equally common others. Sequencing had likely introduced a cluster of highly shared sequence variants as an artifact.

The source of this sequence is a woman between 40 and 55 years old in good health and CMV-seronegative. The specimen sequenced was PBMCs.

The CDR3 region is CASSQGTTGTNYGYTF. The CDR3 DNA reads as TGCGCCAGCAGCCAAGGAACGACAGGGACCAACTATGGCTACACCTTC. The J gene is TRBJ1-2, the V gene TRBV4-3, with 7 bases fitting TRBD1. The CDR3 totals 16 residues. Germline lookup yields CDR1 LGHNA and CDR2 YSLEER. V was clipped by 1 base and J by 2 bases; unmatched bases: 7.